This T cell receptor (beta chain) was obtained from a study of metastatic and nonmetastatic thyroid tumors. Points from the study as a whole: Versus benign nodules, malignant thyroid tumors reportedly had significantly higher TCR beta diversity, in blood and tumor.

About this clone itself: Its antigen is undetermined.

Patients had received no treatment of any kind before thyroid surgery. TCRdb recomputed clones from the PCR reads via MiXCR. In the table there are tens of thousands of clones, roughly a fifth of which are singletons. Germline loops: CDR1 SGHNT, CDR2 YENEEA. V was clipped by 4 bases and J by 2 bases, with 15 bases between them. The CDR3 extends over 15 amino acids. The gene calls are TRBV11-3 and TRBJ2-7; D gene uncertain. Sequencing was performed on blood. The receptor was derived from a female donor with papillary thyroid cancer or a benign thyroid nodule (not recorded which). Some clones in this sample may be carry-over from other donors' samples. The chain's CDR3 is CASSSHPGPTYEQYF. CDR3 coding DNA: TGTGCCAGCAGCTCCCATCCTGGACCCACCTACGAGCAGTACTTC. Combining the CDR3 with reference TRBV11-3 and TRBJ2-7 gives the whole variable domain EAGVVQSPRYKIIEKKQPVAFWCNPISGHNTLYWYLQNLGQGPELLIRYENEEAVDDSQLPKDRFSAERLKGVDSTLKIQPAELGDSAVYLCASSSHPGPTYEQYFGPGTRLTVT.